One sample yielded the 27 T cell receptor beta chains listed below, sequenced in a study of early T cells in non-severe SARS-CoV-2 infection (dated by TCRdb to about 2021). The method was 5' RACE. The data were produced on a NextSeq 500. The raw public reads went through TCRdb reprocessing: fastp at Q25, MiXCR clone calling, in-frame beta chains kept. Rows with a matching CDR3 protein are joined into one entry that keeps the most common DNA and genes. The sample table lists roughly 100,000 distinct CDR3 sequences, around 15% of them with a count of one. The ten largest clones represent under 8% of the sample. The source material was whole blood. These receptors were obtained from an adult who was a healthcare worker with PCR-confirmed SARS-CoV-2 infection or an uninfected control (not recorded which).

The chain recombines TRBV4-2 with TRBJ1-4; D perhaps matches TRBD1 (6 bases). Trimming shortened V by 8 bases and J by 7 bases, and 14 bases separated the two germline ends. Germline CDR1 is LGHNA and CDR2 is YNFKEQ. The CDR3 is made up of 13 amino acids. CDR3 sequence reads: CASEGGPSEKLFF. The CDR3 coding sequence is TGTGCCAGCGAAGGGGGACCTAGTGAAAAACTGTTTTTT.

This clonotype showed up just a few times. This CDR3 is CASSLGGQGPGQPQHF. CDR3 nucleotides: TGCGCCAGCAGCTTGGGGGGACAGGGACCGGGTCAGCCCCAGCATTTT. The chain joins TRBV5-1 to TRBJ1-5, with 9 bases lining up with TRBD1. The CDR3 has 16 residues. Per germline, CDR1 SGHRS and CDR2 YFSETQ. V lost 0 bases, J lost 6 bases, and 7 bases stayed unmatched. Full variable domain (rest looked up from reference TRBV5-1 and TRBJ1-5): KAGVTQTPRYLIKTRGQQVTLSCSPISGHRSVSWYQQTPGQGLQFLFEYFSETQRNKGNFPGRFSGRQFSNSRSEMNVSTLELGDSALYLCASSLGGQGPGQPQHFGDGTRLSIL.

V gene TRBV28 combines with J gene TRBJ2-3; D is ambiguous. CDR1 MDHEN and CDR2 SYDVKM come from the germline V gene. The CDR3 runs 15 residues. Trimming took 3 bases from V and 1 from J, leaving 11 bases between them. CDR3 DNA: TGTGCCAGCAGTTTTAGATCCCTGGGCACAGATACGCAGTATTTT. The encoded protein is CASSFRSLGTDTQYF.

Only a few counts were recorded for this clonotype. CDR3 protein: CSAKALTGGGYEQYF. As DNA, the CDR3 is TGCAGTGCTAAGGCCCTGACAGGGGGCGGTTACGAGCAGTACTTC. The chain employs TRBV20-1 and TRBJ2-7, with TRBD1 identical over 10 bases. With 4 bases clipped from V and 4 bases from J, the junction kept 10 bases outside the gene matches. Per germline, CDR1 DFQATT and CDR2 SNEGSKA (reference sequence). This CDR3 contains 15 residues.

This clonotype was detected only a few times. The chain links TRBV30 to TRBJ1-1; 8 positions match TRBD1. The CDR3 consists of 13 residues. V trimming: 4 bases; J trimming: 11 bases; junction bases outside the gene matches: 12. CDR1 is GTSNPN, CDR2 SVGIG, per germline (reference sequence). CDR3: CAWISGTGVWAFF. The DNA for the CDR3 is TGTGCCTGGATTTCCGGGACAGGCGTTTGGGCTTTCTTT.

V gene TRBV2 combines with J gene TRBJ2-7, with D tentatively TRBD1 or TRBD2 (5 bases each). Trimming cost V 6 bases and J 6 bases, with 12 bases left between them. The CDR3 has 12 residues. Germline CDR1 is SNHLY and CDR2 is FYNNEI. The CDR3 reads CASRRAGTEQYF. As DNA, the CDR3 is TGTGCCAGCAGGAGGGCAGGGACCGAGCAGTACTTC. Supplemented by reference TRBV2 and TRBJ2-7, the full variable domain reads EPEVTQTPSHQVTQMGQEVILRCVPISNHLYFYWYRQILGQKVEFLVSFYNNEISEKSEIFDDQFSVERPDGSNFTLKIRSTKLEDSAMYFCASRRAGTEQYFGPGTRLTVT.

The J gene is TRBJ2-3, the V gene TRBV3-1; TRBD2 might be the D (6 bases). With 7 bases removed from V and 3 bases from J, the gap between germline ends came to 14 bases. The length of the CDR3 is 14 residues. In germline, CDR1 is LGHDT, CDR2 YNNKEL (reference sequence). In DNA, the CDR3 is TGTGCCAGCACCCGCCAAGGAGGGACAGATACGCAGTATTTT. Translating it yields CASTRQGGTDTQYF.

This clonotype has more than one count but fewer than ten. The rearrangement joins TRBV7-2 to TRBJ1-1; D gene ambiguous. The CDR3 totals 16 residues. Trimming shortened V by 1 base and J by 0 bases, and 12 bases separated the two germline ends. Germline V gives CDR1 SGHTA, CDR2 FQGNSA. DNA of the CDR3: TGTGCCAGCAGCTTAGTCGGCAGTAATATGAACACTGAAGCTTTCTTT. This codes for CASSLVGSNMNTEAFF.

The table lists this clonotype with a few counts. This may arise from a read error, as a much more abundant clone is one base away. The chain is built from TRBV29-1 and TRBJ1-1; D remains ambiguous. CDR1 and CDR2 (germline): SQVTM, ANQGSEA. V lost 4 bases to trimming and J lost 3 bases, with 6 bases between them. The CDR3 is 11 residues long. Here the CDR3 reads CSVVRDTEAFF. CDR3 coding DNA: TGCAGCGTTGTTAGGGACACTGAAGCTTTCTTT. The variable domain in full, completed from reference TRBV29-1 and TRBJ1-1, reads SAVISQKPSRDICQRGTSLTIQCQVDSQVTMMFWYRQQPGQSLTLIATANQGSEATYESGFVIDKFPISRPNLTFSTLTVSNMSPEDSSIYLCSVVRDTEAFFGQGTRLTVV.

J is TRBJ1-4 and V is TRBV20-1, with D hard to call. In germline, CDR1 is DFQATT, CDR2 SNEGSKA (reference sequence). The CDR3 is made up of 16 amino acids. V lost 6 bases to trimming and J lost 3 bases, with 20 bases between them. The CDR3 spells CSALPRTKFPNEKLFF. DNA for the CDR3: TGCAGTGCACTCCCCCGGACGAAGTTCCCTAATGAAAAACTGTTTTTT.

At least ten counts were recorded for this clonotype. This chain joins TRBV7-6 and TRBJ2-1, with D possibly TRBD2 on 6 matching bases. Trimming cost V 1 base and J 3 bases, with 13 bases left between them. Germline CDR1 reads SGHVS; CDR2 reads FNYEAQ. CDR3 size: 16 residues. Here the CDR3 DNA reads TGTGCCAGCAGCTTAGAGACCGGGGGAGACTACAATGAGCAGTTCTTC. This gives the protein CASSLETGGDYNEQFF.

This clonotype came up a few times. The rearrangement joins TRBV27 to TRBJ1-4; D might be TRBD1 (5 bases). The CDR3 is 17 amino acids. V was clipped by 1 base and J by 4 bases, with 16 bases between them. The germline gives CDR1 MNHEY, CDR2 SMNVEV (reference sequence). CDR3 region: CASSLWAGQANNEKLFF. DNA of the CDR3: TGTGCCAGCAGTTTATGGGCAGGGCAGGCAAATAATGAAAAACTGTTTTTT. Complete variable domain (other parts from reference TRBV27 and TRBJ1-4): EAQVTQNPRYLITVTGKKLTVTCSQNMNHEYMSWYRQDPGLGLRQIYYSMNVEVTDKGDVPEGYKVSRKEKRNFPLILESPSPNQTSLYFCASSLWAGQANNEKLFFGSGTQLSVL.

V usage is TRBV7-8 and J usage is TRBJ2-5; 9 bases line up with TRBD2. The CDR3 loop spans 16 amino acids. Germline lookup yields CDR1 SGHVS and CDR2 FQNEAQ. V lost 2 bases and J lost 5; bases outside the gene matches: 9. CDR3 loop: CASSLFGTSLGETQYF. CDR3 in DNA: TGTGCCAGCAGCTTATTCGGGACTAGCCTAGGGGAGACCCAGTACTTC.

The CDR3: CASSLVAGLETGELFF. The CDR3, as DNA: TGTGCCAGCAGCTTAGTTGCGGGGCTGGAAACCGGGGAGCTGTTTTTT. This sequence joins TRBV11-2 and TRBJ2-2, with D perhaps TRBD2 (6 bases). The CDR3 extends over 16 amino acids. With 1 base removed from V and 5 bases from J, the gap between germline ends came to 14 bases. Germline assignment: CDR1 SGHAT and CDR2 FQNNGV.

This clonotype was counted many times. The genes are TRBV27 and TRBJ2-5, with a possible D match to TRBD2 (6 bases). This CDR3 comprises 13 residues. V was trimmed by 4 bases and J by 1 base, leaving 7 bases between them. From germline, CDR1 is MNHEY and CDR2 SMNVEV (reference sequence). The CDR3 coding sequence is TGTGCCAGCAGTTCGGGACTCCAAGAGACCCAGTACTTC. Amino acid sequence: CASSSGLQETQYF.

V and J are TRBV5-4 and TRBJ1-1; D uncertain. V was shortened by 3 bases and J by 5 bases, with 14 bases between the two germline ends. The CDR3 length is 14 residues. Looked up from germline, CDR1 is SGHNT and CDR2 is YYREEE (reference sequence). CDR3 residues: CASSYMILGTEAFF. The CDR3 nucleotides are TGTGCCAGCAGCTACATGATCCTGGGAACTGAAGCTTTCTTT.

This clonotype was recorded at least ten times. The gene calls are TRBV28 and TRBJ2-5; D is unclear. The CDR3 totals 11 residues. Germline V gene sequence: CDR1 MDHEN, CDR2 SYDVKM. Trimming removed 6 bases from V and 3 bases from J, with 5 bases in between. In DNA form, the CDR3 reads TGTGCCAGCAGATCTAAAGAGACCCAGTACTTC. Protein product: CASRSKETQYF. Looking up the rest from reference TRBV28 and TRBJ2-5 gives the full variable domain: DVKVTQSSRYLVKRTGEKVFLECVQDMDHENMFWYRQDPGLGLRLIYFSYDVKMKEKGDIPEGYSVSREKKERFSLILESASTNQTSMYLCASRSKETQYFGPGTRLLVL.

This clonotype was seen only a few times. The chain couples TRBV5-1 to TRBJ2-5, with a tentative D call TRBD2 (6 bases). The CDR3 covers 14 residues. Germline CDR1 is SGHRS and CDR2 is YFSETQ. Trimming took off 2 bases at V and 4 bases at J, with 12 bases between the two ends. The CDR3 reads CASSFEGGLETQYF. The CDR3, as DNA: TGCGCCAGCAGCTTCGAGGGAGGCCTAGAGACCCAGTACTTC.

This clonotype was seen only a few times. The chain combines TRBV4-3 with TRBJ2-2; TRBD1 might be the D (7 bases). Deletions cut 1 base from V and 3 bases from J, with 15 bases between. CDR3 size: 17 residues. CDR1 is LGHNA and CDR2 is YSLEER in the germline V gene. The CDR3 DNA is TGCGCCAGCAGCCAAGGGGCAGGGGGGATCGACACCGGGGAGCTGTTTTTT. This gives the protein CASSQGAGGIDTGELFF.

The table lists this clonotype with a few counts. The chain links TRBV9 to TRBJ2-3; 10 bases are a match to TRBD2. Germline values: CDR1 SGDLS, CDR2 YYNGEE. The length of the CDR3 is 15 residues. With V trimmed by 4 bases and J by 5 bases, 7 bases remained unmatched. In nucleotides, the CDR3 is TGTGCCAGCAGCCCCGGACTAGCGGACATAGATACGCAGTATTTT. Translated: CASSPGLADIDTQYF.

Comment on this clonotype: A read error may explain this, as a much larger clone is one base away. The CDR3 spells CTSSFTSGGYNEQFF. In DNA, the CDR3 is TGTACCAGCAGCTTTACTAGCGGGGGATACAATGAGCAGTTCTTC. V gene TRBV7-2 combines with J gene TRBJ2-1, with 11 bases identical to TRBD2. The length of the CDR3 is 15 residues. Per the germline V gene, CDR1 is SGHTA and CDR2 is FQGNSA. The junction had 2 bases not matched to a gene; V was cut back by 3 bases and J by 4 bases.

This chain connects TRBV2 to TRBJ1-3, with TRBD1 matching 10 bases. The CDR3 runs to 16 residues. The ends lost 8 bases at V and 1 base at J; junction bases unmatched: 8. Looked up from germline, CDR1 is SNHLY and CDR2 is FYNNEI. The CDR3 is CASGDRGRYSGNTIYF. CDR3 in DNA: TGTGCCAGCGGGGACAGGGGACGGTATTCTGGAAACACCATATATTTT.

This clonotype was counted many times. CDR3 nucleotide sequence: TGCAGTGCGCCGGGACTTTCGAACACCGGGGAGCTGTTTTTT. Protein sequence: CSAPGLSNTGELFF. J is TRBJ2-2 and V is TRBV20-1; TRBD2 is a possible D gene (6 bases). The CDR3 extends over 14 amino acids. The germline CDR1 and CDR2 sequences are DFQATT and SNEGSKA (reference sequence). The germline V and J ends were trimmed by 6 bases and 0 bases, with 11 bases remaining between them.

The chain carries TRBV6-6 and TRBJ1-2; TRBD1 agrees at 8 bases. This CDR3 region has 12 residues. Germline V gene sequence: CDR1 MNHNY, CDR2 SVGAGI (reference sequence). V lost 10 bases to trimming and J lost 1 base; unmatched junction nucleotides: 2. The CDR3 loop is CATDRGNYGYTF. The CDR3 coding sequence is TGTGCCACCGACAGGGGTAACTATGGCTACACCTTC.

This clonotype was seen repeatedly, ten times or more. This chain uses TRBV10-3 with TRBJ2-5, with D maybe TRBD2 (7 bases). This CDR3 contains 14 residues. Germline-derived CDR1 and CDR2 are ENHRY and SYGVKD. V lost 3 bases to trimming and J lost 3 bases, with 11 bases between them. For the CDR3, the DNA is TGTGCCATCAGTGATGCGGGGGCGGAAGAGACCCAGTACTTC. Encoded protein: CAISDAGAEETQYF.

This clonotype was detected ten times or more. The rearrangement joins TRBV30 to TRBJ2-2, with D possibly TRBD1 on 6 matching bases. The CDR3 runs 13 residues. Germline CDR1 and CDR2: GTSNPN and SVGIG (reference sequence). V was cut by 8 bases and J by 1 base, with 11 bases left in between. In DNA, the CDR3 is TGTGCCGGAACGGGACAGAACACCGGGGAGCTGTTTTTT. It encodes CAGTGQNTGELFF.

This chain links TRBV28 with TRBJ2-3; 9 bases are a match to TRBD1. V dropped 2 bases and J dropped 6; count of bases not matched to a gene: 6. CDR3 length: 15 residues. Germline assignment: CDR1 MDHEN and CDR2 SYDVKM. The CDR3 DNA reads TGTGCCAGCAGTTTACCGGGACAGGGATACGATACGCAGTATTTT. Encoded protein: CASSLPGQGYDTQYF. Supplemented by reference TRBV28 and TRBJ2-3, the full variable domain reads DVKVTQSSRYLVKRTGEKVFLECVQDMDHENMFWYRQDPGLGLRLIYFSYDVKMKEKGDIPEGYSVSREKKERFSLILESASTNQTSMYLCASSLPGQGYDTQYFGPGTRLTVL.